These T cell receptor beta chains were read from a single sample in a study of a mutant IDH1 vaccine in newly diagnosed glioma. Their recognized antigens are unknown. The protocol was immunoSEQ multiplex PCR, while the TCRdb copy is restricted to in-frame clones and leaves out a portion. The sample contains roughly 130,000 clones, over 75% of which appear only once. Sequencing used PBMCs, obtained from a glioma patient whose treatment included an IDH1 peptide vaccine. The receptor source for this set is a man in his forties or fifties with glioma. CDR3s include the opening cysteine and the closing phenylalanine or tryptophan. Fields, in order: V gene, CDR3 length, clone size, D gene, J gene, CDR3 protein, CDR3 DNA. A D gene is named only where the DNA matches it firmly. The size of a clone is reported for some rows only, either as once, few or many, or as a class for expanded clones.

V: TRBV7-3
length: 13
size: -
D: -
J: TRBJ2-5
CDR3: CASSPLGVGTQYF
DNA: TGTGCCAGCAGCCCACTTGGGGTAGGGACCCAGTACTTC

V: TRBV19
length: 15
size: -
D: -
J: TRBJ2-3
CDR3: CASSNRRSSTDTQYF
DNA: TGTGCCAGTAGTAACCGACGGTCGAGCACAGATACGCAGTATTTT

V: TRBV30
length: 14
size: once
D: TRBD2
J: TRBJ2-1
CDR3: CAWNKRGPGNEQFF
DNA: TGTGCCTGGAACAAGCGGGGGCCAGGCAATGAGCAGTTCTTC

V: TRBV5-4
length: 15
size: once
D: TRBD2
J: TRBJ2-5
CDR3: CASSGTSGTQETQYF
DNA: TGTGCCAGCAGTGGGACTAGCGGGACCCAAGAGACCCAGTACTTC

V: TRBV6-5
length: 16
size: -
D: TRBD1
J: TRBJ2-2
CDR3: CASSYSGTGLTGELFF
DNA: TGTGCCAGCAGTTACTCTGGGACAGGACTCACCGGGGAGCTGTTTTTT

V: TRBV21-1
length: 17
size: once
D: -
J: TRBJ2-7
CDR3: CASSKCPQEGLSYEQYF
DNA: TGTGCCAGCAGCAAATGCCCCCAGGAGGGTCTCTCCTACGAGCAGTACTTC

V: TRBV7-2
length: 14
size: -
D: TRBD1
J: TRBJ2-7
CDR3: CASSSRQGRNEQYF
DNA: TGTGCCAGCAGCTCCCGACAGGGGAGGAACGAGCAGTACTTC

V: TRBV19
length: 12
size: -
D: -
J: TRBJ1-5
CDR3: CASSIVNQPQHF
DNA: TGTGCCAGTAGTATAGTAAATCAGCCCCAGCATTTT

V: TRBV10-3
length: 13
size: -
D: -
J: TRBJ2-7
CDR3: CAISEGGTYEQYF
DNA: TGTGCCATCAGTGAAGGGGGAACCTACGAGCAGTACTTC

V: TRBV5-6
length: 17
size: -
D: TRBD1
J: TRBJ1-6
CDR3: CASSLAGGQAWNSPLHF
DNA: TGTGCCAGCAGCTTGGCAGGGGGCCAAGCTTGGAATTCACCCCTCCACTTT